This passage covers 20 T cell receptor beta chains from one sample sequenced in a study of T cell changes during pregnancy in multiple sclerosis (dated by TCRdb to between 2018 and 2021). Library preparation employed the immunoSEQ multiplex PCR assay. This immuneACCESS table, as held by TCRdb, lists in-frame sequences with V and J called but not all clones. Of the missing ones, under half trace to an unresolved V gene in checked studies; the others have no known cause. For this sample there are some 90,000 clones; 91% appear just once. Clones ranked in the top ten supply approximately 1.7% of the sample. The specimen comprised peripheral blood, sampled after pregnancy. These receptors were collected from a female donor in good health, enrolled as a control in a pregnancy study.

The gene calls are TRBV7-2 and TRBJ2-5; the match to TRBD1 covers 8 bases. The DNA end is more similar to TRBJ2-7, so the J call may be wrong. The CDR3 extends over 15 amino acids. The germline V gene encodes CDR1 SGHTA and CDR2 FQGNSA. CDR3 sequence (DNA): TGTGCCAGCAGCCGGGGACAGGCGAGCTCCTACGAGCAGTACTTC. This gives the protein CASSRGQASSYEQYF.

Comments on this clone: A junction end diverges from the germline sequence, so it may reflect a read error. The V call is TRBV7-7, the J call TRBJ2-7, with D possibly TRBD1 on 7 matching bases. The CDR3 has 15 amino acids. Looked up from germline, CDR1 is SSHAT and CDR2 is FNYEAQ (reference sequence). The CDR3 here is CASSPEGAPSYEQYF. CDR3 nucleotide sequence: TGTGCTAGCAGCCCGGAGGGGGCCCCCTCCTACGAGCAGTACTTC.

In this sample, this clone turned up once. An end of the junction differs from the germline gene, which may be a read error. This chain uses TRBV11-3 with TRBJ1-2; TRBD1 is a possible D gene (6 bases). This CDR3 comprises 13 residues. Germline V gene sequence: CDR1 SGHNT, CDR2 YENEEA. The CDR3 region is CASSLDHGQSVSF. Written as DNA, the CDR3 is TGTGCCAGCAGCTTAGATCATGGACAGTCTGTCTCCTTC.

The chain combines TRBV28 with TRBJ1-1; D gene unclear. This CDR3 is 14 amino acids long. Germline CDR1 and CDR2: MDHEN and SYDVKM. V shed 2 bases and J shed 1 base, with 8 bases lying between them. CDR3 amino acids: CASSLIPGNTEAFF. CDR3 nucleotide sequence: TGTGCCAGCAGTTTAATTCCGGGGAACACTGAAGCTTTCTTT.

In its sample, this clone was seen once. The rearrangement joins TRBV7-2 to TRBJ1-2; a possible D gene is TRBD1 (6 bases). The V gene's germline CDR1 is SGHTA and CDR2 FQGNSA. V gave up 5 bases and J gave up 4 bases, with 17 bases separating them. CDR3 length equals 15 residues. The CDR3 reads CASSPSGGPIYGYTF. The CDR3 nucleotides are TGTGCCAGCAGCCCTAGCGGGGGGCCAATCTATGGCTACACCTTC.

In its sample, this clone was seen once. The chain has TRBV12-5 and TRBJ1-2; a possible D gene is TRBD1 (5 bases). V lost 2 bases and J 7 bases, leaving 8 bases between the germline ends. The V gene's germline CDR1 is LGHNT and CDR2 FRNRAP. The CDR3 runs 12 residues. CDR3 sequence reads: CASGLTGGGYTF. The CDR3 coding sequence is TGTGCTAGTGGTTTGACGGGGGGTGGCTACACCTTC.

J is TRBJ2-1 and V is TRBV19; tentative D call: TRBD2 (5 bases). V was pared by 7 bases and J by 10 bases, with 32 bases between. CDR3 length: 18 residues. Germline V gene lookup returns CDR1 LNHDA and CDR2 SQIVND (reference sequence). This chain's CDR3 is CASTRTVGRESSSGEQFF. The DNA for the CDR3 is TGTGCCAGTACCCGAACGGTGGGTCGAGAATCTTCATCGGGGGAGCAGTTCTTC.

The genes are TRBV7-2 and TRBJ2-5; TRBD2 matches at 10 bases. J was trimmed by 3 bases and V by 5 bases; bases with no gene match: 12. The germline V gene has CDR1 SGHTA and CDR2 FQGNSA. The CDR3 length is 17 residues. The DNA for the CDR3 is TGTGCCAGCAGCACTTCTAGCGGGGGAAGGGGAAAAGAGACCCAGTACTTC. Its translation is CASSTSSGGRGKETQYF.

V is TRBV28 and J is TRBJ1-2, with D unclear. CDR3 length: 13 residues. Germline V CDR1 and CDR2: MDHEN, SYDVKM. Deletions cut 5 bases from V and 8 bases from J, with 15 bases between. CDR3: CASSLTGRGGYTF. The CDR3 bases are TGTGCCAGCAGTCTCACCGGTCGAGGGGGCTACACCTTC.

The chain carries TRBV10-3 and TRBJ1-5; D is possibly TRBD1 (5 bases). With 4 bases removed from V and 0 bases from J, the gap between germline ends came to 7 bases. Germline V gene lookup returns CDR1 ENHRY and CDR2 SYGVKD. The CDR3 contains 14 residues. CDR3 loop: CAISVGLSNQPQHF. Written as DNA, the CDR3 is TGTGCCATCAGTGTGGGACTTAGCAATCAGCCCCAGCATTTT.

The DNA of the CDR3 is TGCGCCAGCAGTCCCGGGACAGTAAGGGCAGATACGCAGTATTTT. This gives the protein CASSPGTVRADTQYF. The rearrangement uses TRBV5-1 and TRBJ2-3; 7 nucleotides line up with TRBD1. The germline V gene encodes CDR1 SGHRS and CDR2 YFSETQ. The CDR3 length is 15 residues. Germline trimming cut 5 bases from V and 4 bases from J; bases unmatched to any gene: 10.

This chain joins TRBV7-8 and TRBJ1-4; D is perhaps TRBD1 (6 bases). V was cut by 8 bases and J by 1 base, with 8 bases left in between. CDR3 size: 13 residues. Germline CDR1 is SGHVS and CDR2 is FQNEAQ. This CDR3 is CASSRGTNEKLFF. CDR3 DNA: TGTGCCAGCTCCAGGGGAACTAATGAAAAACTGTTTTTT.

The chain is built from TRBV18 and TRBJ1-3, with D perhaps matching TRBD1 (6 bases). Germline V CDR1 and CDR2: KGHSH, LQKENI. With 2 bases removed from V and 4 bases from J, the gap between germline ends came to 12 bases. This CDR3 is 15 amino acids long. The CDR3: CASSPGRQAGNTIYF. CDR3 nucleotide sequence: TGTGCCAGCTCACCAGGCCGACAGGCCGGAAACACCATATATTTT.

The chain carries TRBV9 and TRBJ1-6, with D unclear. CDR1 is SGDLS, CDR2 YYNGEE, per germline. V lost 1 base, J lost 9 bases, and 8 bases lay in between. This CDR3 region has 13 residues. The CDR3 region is CASSVRLGSPLHF. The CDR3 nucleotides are TGTGCCAGCAGCGTACGGCTAGGTTCACCCCTCCACTTT.

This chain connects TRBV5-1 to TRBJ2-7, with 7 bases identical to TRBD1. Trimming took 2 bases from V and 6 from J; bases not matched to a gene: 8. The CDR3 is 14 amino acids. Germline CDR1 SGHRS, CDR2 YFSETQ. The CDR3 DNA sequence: TGCGCCAGCAGCTTCCGACAGGGCTCGGGCGAGCAGTACTTC. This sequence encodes CASSFRQGSGEQYF.

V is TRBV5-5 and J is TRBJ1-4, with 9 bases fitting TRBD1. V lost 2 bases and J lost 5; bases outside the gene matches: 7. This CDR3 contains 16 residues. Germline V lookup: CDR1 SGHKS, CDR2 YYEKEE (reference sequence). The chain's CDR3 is CASSFGRQGENEKLFF. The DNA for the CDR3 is TGTGCCAGCAGCTTTGGGCGACAGGGGGAAAATGAAAAACTGTTTTTT.

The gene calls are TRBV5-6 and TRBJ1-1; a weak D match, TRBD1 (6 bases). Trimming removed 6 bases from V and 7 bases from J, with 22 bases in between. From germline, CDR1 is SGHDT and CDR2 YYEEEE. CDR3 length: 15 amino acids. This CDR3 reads CASTPPTGARGEAFF. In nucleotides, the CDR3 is TGTGCCAGCACCCCCCCGACAGGTGCCCGAGGTGAAGCTTTCTTT.

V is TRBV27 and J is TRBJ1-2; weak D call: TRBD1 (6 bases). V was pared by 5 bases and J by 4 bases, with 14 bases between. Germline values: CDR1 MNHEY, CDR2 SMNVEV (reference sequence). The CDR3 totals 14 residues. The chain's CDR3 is CASSTGQKAYGYTF. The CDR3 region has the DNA TGTGCCAGCAGTACTGGACAGAAGGCCTATGGCTACACCTTC.

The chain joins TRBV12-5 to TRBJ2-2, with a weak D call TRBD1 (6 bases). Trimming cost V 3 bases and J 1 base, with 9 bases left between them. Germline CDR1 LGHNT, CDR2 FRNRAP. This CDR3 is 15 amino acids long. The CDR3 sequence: CASGFDRKNTGELFF. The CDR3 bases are TGTGCTAGTGGTTTCGACAGGAAGAACACCGGGGAGCTGTTTTTT.

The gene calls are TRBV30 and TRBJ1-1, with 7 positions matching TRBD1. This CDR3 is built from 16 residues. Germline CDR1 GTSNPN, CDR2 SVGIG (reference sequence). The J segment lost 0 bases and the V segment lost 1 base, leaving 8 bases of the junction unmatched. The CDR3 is CAWSGQGGLLNTEAFF. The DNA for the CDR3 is TGTGCCTGGAGTGGTCAGGGGGGACTTTTGAACACTGAAGCTTTCTTT. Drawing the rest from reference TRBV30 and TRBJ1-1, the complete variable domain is SQTIHQWPATLVQPVGSPLSLECTVEGTSNPNLYWYRQAAGRGLQLLFYSVGIGQISSEVPQNLSASRPQDRQFILSSKKLLLSDSGFYLCAWSGQGGLLNTEAFFGQGTRLTVV.